The clone carrying this T cell receptor (beta chain) has a handful of counts. What it recognizes is unknown. TCRdb's copy holds only in-frame clones and misses some; the assay was immunoSEQ multiplex PCR. Of approximately 9,300 clones detected, around three fifths appear once; the ten largest clones hold more than 12%. This sample was taken from a study of radiation and T cells in renal cell carcinoma. General study findings and limits: Irradiated tumors had higher TCR clonality than control tumors. Compared with controls, irradiated tumors had more, larger dominant CDR3 motifs.

Germline values: CDR1 SGHDN, CDR2 FVKESK. V lost 5 bases and J lost 4, with 11 bases in between. This CDR3 comprises 13 residues. Treatment specified: treatment-naive control, cytoreductive nephrectomy. Control tumors came from treatment-naive patients without prior radiation. The sequenced sample was tumor tissue, obtained from a patient whose treatment was nephrectomy without radiotherapy. This chain joins TRBV14 and TRBJ1-1; the D is unclear. This clonotype originated in a man aged 60-69 years with renal cell carcinoma. Here the CDR3 DNA reads TGTGCCAGCAGCTCCACCTATTTCACTGAAGCTTTCTTT. The encoded protein is CASSSTYFTEAFF. Using reference TRBV14 and TRBJ1-1 for the parts outside the CDR3, the full variable domain is EAGVTQFPSHSVIEKGQTVTLRCDPISGHDNLYWYRRVMGKEIKFLLHFVKESKQDESGMPNNRFLAERTGGTYSTLKVQPAELEDSGVYFCASSSTYFTEAFFGQGTRLTVV.